The rows below give T cell receptor beta chains drawn from one sample of a study of beta chain features in type 1 diabetes. Produced via immunoSEQ multiplex PCR; TCRdb's table is partial and in-frame only. The sample has hundreds of thousands of clones; 9.3% are singletons. The sample taken for sequencing was central memory CD4+ T cells from blood. The receptors were sampled from a man aged 25-45 years with type 1 diabetes. CDR3s include the opening cysteine and the closing phenylalanine or tryptophan. Fields, in order: clone size, V gene, J gene, D gene, CDR3 protein, CDR3 DNA. D genes are given only for firm matches. Where a row states a size, it is once, few, many or the class of an expanded clone; other rows omit it.

.	TRBV2	TRBJ1-5	.	CASSDQGKTQPQHF	TGTGCCAGCAGTGACCAGGGCAAGACCCAGCCCCAGCATTTT
.	TRBV19	TRBJ1-2	.	CASSMPSEGVYGYTF	TGTGCCAGTAGTATGCCCTCTGAGGGGGTCTATGGCTACACCTTC
.	TRBV7-9	TRBJ2-5	.	CASTPAGETQYF	TGTGCCAGCACCCCAGCCGGGGAGACCCAGTACTTC
.	TRBV11-2	TRBJ2-7	TRBD2	CASSLEWLAGTYEQYF	TGTGCCAGCAGCTTAGAGTGGCTAGCGGGGACCTACGAGCAGTACTTC
few	TRBV27	TRBJ2-2	.	CASSLQGKRGSTGELFF	TGTGCCAGCAGCCTCCAGGGGAAGAGGGGGAGTACCGGGGAGCTGTTTTTT
.	TRBV6-1	TRBJ1-1	.	CASSREGWTEAFF	TGTGCCAGCAGTCGCGAGGGATGGACTGAAGCTTTCTTT
.	TRBV19	TRBJ1-1	TRBD1	CASSSLQGALYTEAFF	TGTGCCAGTAGTTCCTTACAGGGGGCTCTTTACACTGAAGCTTTCTTT
.	TRBV15	TRBJ1-5	.	CATTSDSNQPQHF	TGTGCCACCACCTCAGATAGCAATCAGCCCCAGCATTTT
.	TRBV4-3	TRBJ2-6	TRBD2	CASSQGLAGGQISGANVLTF	TGCGCCAGCAGCCAAGGACTAGCGGGGGGACAAATCTCTGGGGCCAACGTCCTGACTTTC
.	TRBV10-3	TRBJ2-3	TRBD2	CAIRASGGLPTDTQYF	TGTGCCATCAGGGCTAGCGGGGGCTTACCCACAGATACGCAGTATTTT
many	TRBV5-1	TRBJ2-2	.	CASSHFGADGFTGELFF	TGCGCCAGCAGCCATTTCGGCGCGGACGGATTCACCGGGGAGCTGTTTTTT
few	TRBV6-1	TRBJ1-3	.	CASSEAPGRGNTIYF	TGTGCCAGCAGTGAAGCGCCAGGCCGCGGAAACACCATATATTTT
.	TRBV6-6	TRBJ2-3	TRBD1	CASSSLLPTGADTQYF	TGTGCCAGCAGTTCCCTACTACCGACAGGGGCAGATACGCAGTATTTT
few	TRBV7-8	TRBJ1-1	TRBD1	CASQAGGEAFF	TGTGCCAGTCAGGCAGGGGGTGAAGCTTTCTTT
few	TRBV5-4	TRBJ2-2	TRBD2	CASSLPSGATTGELFF	TGTGCCAGCAGCTTACCTAGCGGGGCAACCACCGGGGAGCTGTTTTTT
.	TRBV4-1	TRBJ2-2	.	CASSQDVQGTGELFF	TGCGCCAGCAGCCAAGATGTGCAGGGCACCGGGGAGCTGTTTTTT
.	TRBV2	TRBJ1-3	.	CATRSDSGNTIYF	TGTGCCACACGGAGTGATTCTGGAAACACCATATATTTT
few	TRBV29-1	TRBJ1-2	.	CSVEDASYGYTF	TGCAGCGTTGAGGACGCTTCCTATGGCTACACCTTC
.	TRBV7-2	TRBJ2-7	TRBD1	CASSLASGQGYEQYF	TGTGCCAGCAGCTTAGCCTCGGGACAGGGTTACGAGCAGTACTTC
few	TRBV4-3	TRBJ2-1	.	CASSPDPSGTSYNEQFF	TGCGCCAGCAGCCCAGACCCCTCCGGGACAAGTTACAATGAGCAGTTCTTC